A selection of T cell receptor beta chains follows, all from one sample in a study of identical twins. In TCRdb, the 5' RACE reads were re-called with MiXCR into one record per CDR3 protein. The table lists 1.5 million to 2 million distinct CDR3 sequences, 32% of them singletons, with around 0.3% in the top ten. Sequenced input: cord blood. These receptors were obtained from a newborn girl in good health. Both conserved end residues are part of each CDR3. Fields, in order: V gene, CDR3 protein.

v_call: TRBV6-1
cdr3_aa: CASLTGPWEKLFF

v_call: TRBV19
cdr3_aa: CASSARDSIHEQYF

v_call: TRBV25-1
cdr3_aa: CASSEGPPAENQPQHF

v_call: TRBV6-1
cdr3_aa: CASSGLGGSNQPQHF

v_call: TRBV6-1
cdr3_aa: CASSPLGGSGRYEQYF

v_call: TRBV24-1
cdr3_aa: CATSDLRLPSYNEQFF

v_call: TRBV10-3
cdr3_aa: CASTVGTDNSPLHF

v_call: TRBV9
cdr3_aa: CASSAYVGNGYTF

v_call: TRBV27
cdr3_aa: CASKTLGRTYEQYF

v_call: TRBV11-3
cdr3_aa: CASSSGLDHEQYF

v_call: TRBV7-9
cdr3_aa: CASSPLLPDGSIQYF

v_call: TRBV2
cdr3_aa: CASSEPGLAGLYEQYF

v_call: TRBV18
cdr3_aa: CASSPGLAGGPEDTQYF

v_call: TRBV20-1
cdr3_aa: CSASLREGTEAFF

v_call: TRBV12-3/TRBV12-4
cdr3_aa: CASSFTRGRSSYEQYF

v_call: TRBV7-8
cdr3_aa: CASSLAPWFQISYEQYF

v_call: TRBV15
cdr3_aa: CATSSLASWGTDTQYF

v_call: TRBV12-3/TRBV12-4
cdr3_aa: CASSLGEGNTGELFF

v_call: TRBV24-1
cdr3_aa: CATSDGGWAPGGGELFF

v_call: TRBV11-2
cdr3_aa: CASSFYRGNEKLFF

v_call: TRBV10-3
cdr3_aa: CAIGLRDRAKNIQYF

v_call: TRBV20-1
cdr3_aa: CSAKLAGRYEQYF

v_call: TRBV7-2
cdr3_aa: CASSLVGAGVSTGELFF

v_call: TRBV28
cdr3_aa: CASSLWGTGKGYTF

v_call: TRBV7-2
cdr3_aa: CASSLHKGVRDEQFF

v_call: TRBV10-3
cdr3_aa: CAITPTSVINNEQYF

v_call: TRBV7-2
cdr3_aa: CASSLAWASGSYNEQFF

v_call: TRBV5-1
cdr3_aa: CASSQKAGTDTQYF